The 3 T cell receptor beta chains reported below all come from one sample, sequenced in a study of T cell clones after liver transplantation. Some clones are missing from TCRdb's copy, which holds only in-frame ones; the method was immunoSEQ multiplex PCR. This sample carries around 75,000 clones, around 80% of them seen once, and the ten largest clones take 2% to 2.5%. The material sequenced was CD4+ T cells from blood, taken around 48 months after liver transplant. These receptors were taken from a human patient who received a liver transplant. Some T cells may be graft donor cells.

This chain joins TRBV5-1 and TRBJ2-3; D is possibly TRBD1 (6 bases). Trimming took off 3 bases at V and 7 bases at J, with 9 bases between the two ends. The CDR3 has 12 amino acids. Germline CDR1 is SGHRS and CDR2 is YFSETQ. The chain's CDR3 is CASSSDSYTQYF. For the CDR3, the DNA is TGCGCCAGCAGCTCGGACAGTTATACGCAGTATTTT.

In this sample, this clone turned up a few times. This sequence joins TRBV11-3 and TRBJ1-3; D remains unclear. This CDR3 spans 12 amino acids. V gave up 5 bases and J gave up 8 bases, with 10 bases separating them. CDR1 is SGHNT and CDR2 is YENEEA in the germline V gene. CDR3 sequence: CASSRSRDTIYF. CDR3 in DNA: TGTGCCAGCAGCCGGAGCCGAGACACCATATATTTT.

This chain links TRBV5-1 with TRBJ2-7; D is possibly TRBD1 or TRBD2 (5 bases each). Germline CDR1 SGHRS, CDR2 YFSETQ. CDR3 size: 13 residues. V was trimmed by 0 bases and J by 7 bases, leaving 11 bases between them. The CDR3 coding sequence is TGCGCCAGCAGCTTGGCGGGACGATGGGAGCAGTACTTC. Translating gives CASSLAGRWEQYF. Full variable domain (missing parts from reference TRBV5-1 and TRBJ2-7): KAGVTQTPRYLIKTRGQQVTLSCSPISGHRSVSWYQQTPGQGLQFLFEYFSETQRNKGNFPGRFSGRQFSNSRSEMNVSTLELGDSALYLCASSLAGRWEQYFGPGTRLTVT.